This TCR beta chain comes out of a study of shared clonotypes between healthy human individuals. Study-wide results and caveats: Naive CD4 clonotypes overlapped across a handful of donors at roughly 5.1%.

Naive CD8 isolation took CD45RO-negative cells positively selected for CCR7 and excluded terminally differentiated effector memory CD45RA+ cells. Some clones are missing from TCRdb's copy, which holds only in-frame ones; the method was immunoSEQ multiplex PCR. The table lists 550,000 to 750,000 clones, under 95% of them singletons. Comments on this clone: The target antigen is unknown.

CDR1 and CDR2 from the germline V gene are SGDLS and YYNGEE. V lost 4 bases to trimming and J lost 2 bases, with 13 bases between them. This CDR3 spans 14 amino acids. The sequence was collected from a man aged 25-45 years in good health. The sequenced material came from naive CD8+ T cells sorted from blood. The chain combines TRBV9 with TRBJ2-7; D is tentatively TRBD1 or TRBD2 (5 bases each). This CDR3 reads CASSTGTTPYEQYF. The CDR3 region has the DNA TGTGCCAGCAGCACTGGGACCACACCCTACGAGCAGTACTTC.